Listed here are 30 T cell receptor beta chains from one sample, sequenced in a study of blood T cell repertoires in COVID-19. The method was immunoSEQ multiplex PCR; TCRdb's version includes in-frame clones alone and lacks a portion of them. The sample contains nearly 350,000 clones, almost 90% of which appear only once. The specimen was peripheral blood. Every receptor here comes from a woman in her sixties or seventies with COVID-19, enrolled during active disease.

The chain carries TRBV9 and TRBJ2-1, with D maybe TRBD1 (6 bases). V lost 4 bases and J 3 bases, leaving 14 bases between the germline ends. The CDR3 runs to 15 residues. The germline gives CDR1 SGDLS, CDR2 YYNGEE. The CDR3 nucleotides are TGTGCCAGCAGCCCCCGGACAGACTTCTACAATGAGCAGTTCTTC. Protein product: CASSPRTDFYNEQFF.

V and J are TRBV7-8 and TRBJ1-2; possible D gene TRBD1, 6 bases. Looked up from germline, CDR1 is SGHVS and CDR2 is FQNEAQ. The CDR3 has 14 amino acids. V was pared by 5 bases and J by 8 bases, with 18 bases between. Written as DNA, the CDR3 is TGTGCCAGCAGCATTGACAGGTGGCCGGGGGGCTACACCTTC. Translating gives CASSIDRWPGGYTF.

The V and J genes are TRBV29-1 and TRBJ2-7; 9 nucleotides agree with TRBD1. Losses at the gene ends were 4 bases for V and 7 bases for J; bases not matched to a gene: 8. The germline V gene encodes CDR1 SQVTM and CDR2 ANQGSEA. The CDR3 has 13 residues. The CDR3 DNA is TGCAGCGTTGGTAGGGACAGGGTAGGGGAGCAGTACTTC. It translates to CSVGRDRVGEQYF.

The J gene is TRBJ1-5, the V gene TRBV28; D possibly corresponds to TRBD1 (5 bases). CDR3 length: 16 residues. Looked up from germline, CDR1 is MDHEN and CDR2 is SYDVKM. V lost 1 base, J lost 4 bases, and 14 bases lay in between. The CDR3 is CASSLYGGGGNQPQHF. CDR3 DNA sequence: TGTGCCAGCAGTTTATATGGGGGGGGTGGGAATCAGCCCCAGCATTTT.

This chain uses TRBV28 with TRBJ1-5; 10 positions match TRBD1. The CDR3 covers 19 residues. The germline CDR1 and CDR2 sequences are MDHEN and SYDVKM. Unmatched junction bases numbered 18, after V lost 5 bases and J lost 5 bases. The CDR3 region is CASSPEGQGVDIRDQPQHF. CDR3 nucleotides: TGTGCCAGCAGTCCAGAAGGACAGGGGGTCGACATCAGGGATCAGCCCCAGCATTTT.

The chain combines TRBV2 with TRBJ1-6; D is unresolved. V dropped 4 bases and J dropped 7 bases, with 11 bases sitting between them. The CDR3 contains 14 residues. CDR1 and CDR2 from the germline V gene are SNHLY and FYNNEI. This chain's CDR3 is CASSGTVTNSPLHF. The CDR3 DNA reads TGTGCCAGCAGTGGGACTGTTACAAATTCACCCCTCCACTTT.

V gene TRBV3-1 (or the pseudogene TRBV3-2) combines with J gene TRBJ1-5; possible D gene TRBD1, 6 bases. CDR1 is LGHDT, CDR2 YNNKEL, per germline (reference sequence). This CDR3 has 14 amino acids. Trimming left V 3 bases short and J 5 bases short, with 11 bases between. The DNA of the CDR3 is TGTGCCAGCAGCCACAGGGGTGGAGATCAGCCCCAGCATTTT. Translated: CASSHRGGDQPQHF.

The chain links TRBV5-1 to TRBJ1-2, with D tentatively TRBD1 (5 bases). The V end was cut by 0 bases, the J end by 6 bases, with 21 bases between. This CDR3 spans 17 amino acids. Germline V gene sequence: CDR1 SGHRS, CDR2 YFSETQ. CDR3 loop: CASSLGSWPGTGDGYTF. The DNA of the CDR3 is TGCGCCAGCAGCTTGGGTTCGTGGCCGGGGACGGGGGATGGCTACACCTTC.

V is TRBV29-1 and J is TRBJ1-2, with 11 bases aligning to TRBD1. Germline CDR1 reads SQVTM; CDR2 reads ANQGSEA. Losses at the gene ends were 7 bases for V and 3 bases for J; bases not matched to a gene: 7. The CDR3 sequence is 14 residues long. The CDR3 DNA reads as TGCAGCGCCCAAGGACAGGGGGCATACTATGGCTACACCTTC. The encoded protein is CSAQGQGAYYGYTF.

V is TRBV24-1 and J is TRBJ1-2; TRBD1 agrees at 8 bases. This CDR3 has 16 residues. The V segment lost 6 bases and the J segment 6 bases; nucleotides outside the gene matches: 14. Germline V gene sequence: CDR1 KGHDR, CDR2 SFDVKD. CDR3 sequence reads: CATSWTTPTGVNGYTF. Here the CDR3 DNA reads TGTGCCACCAGTTGGACCACACCGACAGGGGTCAATGGCTACACCTTC.

This chain connects TRBV5-4 to TRBJ2-1; TRBD2 matches 10 bases. The CDR3 extends over 15 amino acids. Looked up from germline, CDR1 is SGHNT and CDR2 is YYREEE (reference sequence). The V gene end was trimmed by 3 bases and the J gene end by 7 bases; junction bases not matched to a gene: 7. CDR3 amino acids: CASSSQSGGANEQFF. In nucleotides, the CDR3 is TGTGCCAGCAGCTCCCAAAGCGGGGGGGCAAATGAGCAGTTCTTC.

This chain uses TRBV19 with TRBJ2-3; TRBD2 agrees at 8 bases. V trimming: 4 bases; J trimming: 0 bases; junction bases outside the gene matches: 3. The CDR3 runs to 15 residues. The germline CDR1 and CDR2 sequences are LNHDA and SQIVND (reference sequence). The CDR3 protein is CASSTGGGSTDTQYF. The DNA for the CDR3 is TGTGCCAGTAGTACCGGGGGGGGGAGCACAGATACGCAGTATTTT.

The chain employs TRBV9 and TRBJ2-2; D might be TRBD1 (5 bases). The CDR3 is made up of 13 amino acids. Germline CDR1 is SGDLS and CDR2 is YYNGEE. Trimming took off 0 bases at V and 6 bases at J, with 6 bases between the two ends. CDR3: CASSVGGAGELFF. CDR3 DNA sequence: TGTGCCAGCAGCGTAGGGGGCGCCGGGGAGCTGTTTTTT.

The V call is TRBV27, the J call TRBJ1-1; a possible D gene is TRBD1 (5 bases). There are 14 residues in the CDR3. The germline CDR1 and CDR2 sequences are MNHEY and SMNVEV (reference sequence). V lost 7 bases to trimming and J lost 8 bases, with 20 bases between them. The CDR3 nucleotides read TGTGCCAGCATTTCCCCCAACAGGCGGCGAGAAGCTTTCTTT. Its protein is CASISPNRRREAFF.

The V call is TRBV29-1, the J call TRBJ2-7, with a tentative D call TRBD2 (6 bases). This CDR3 is 16 amino acids long. The V end lost 3 bases, the J end lost 4 bases, and 22 bases lay between the germline ends. The germline V gene has CDR1 SQVTM and CDR2 ANQGSEA. The chain's CDR3 is CSVEGGYELRPYEQYF. The CDR3 region has the DNA TGCAGCGTTGAGGGGGGTTACGAGTTGAGGCCTTACGAGCAGTACTTC.

The V call is TRBV10-1, the J call TRBJ2-7; 9 bases agree with TRBD1. CDR1 and CDR2 from the germline V gene are WNHNN and SYGVQD (reference sequence). There are 13 residues in the CDR3. Losses at the gene ends were 6 bases for V and 2 bases for J; bases not matched to a gene: 2. The CDR3 spells CASSRDRAYEQYF. CDR3 in DNA: TGCGCCAGCAGCCGGGACAGGGCCTACGAGCAGTACTTC.

The J gene is TRBJ2-7, the V gene TRBV19, with 7 bases identical to TRBD1. The CDR3 runs 13 residues. With V trimmed by 4 bases and J by 5 bases, 5 bases remained unmatched. Germline assignment: CDR1 LNHDA and CDR2 SQIVND (reference sequence). For the CDR3, the DNA is TGTGCCAGTAGTAGACAGGGCGAAGACGAGCAGTACTTC. It translates to CASSRQGEDEQYF.

The sample holds a few counts of this clone. The chain couples TRBV30 to TRBJ1-2; TRBD1 aligns across 7 bases. V dropped 1 base and J dropped 4; count of bases not matched to a gene: 3. CDR3 length: 13 amino acids. CDR1 is GTSNPN and CDR2 is SVGIG in the germline V gene (reference sequence). The chain's CDR3 is CAWSAWTGYGYTF. In DNA form, the CDR3 reads TGTGCCTGGAGTGCTTGGACAGGCTATGGCTACACCTTC.

V and J are TRBV12-5 and TRBJ1-6, with 7 positions matching TRBD1. Germline V gene data show CDR1 as LGHNT and CDR2 as FRNRAP. The CDR3 has 14 amino acids. The V gene end was trimmed by 5 bases and the J gene end by 6 bases; junction bases not matched to a gene: 4. The CDR3 DNA reads as TGTGCTAGTGGTGGCGGGACAGTTAATTCACCCCTCCACTTT. Translating gives CASGGGTVNSPLHF.

The V and J genes are TRBV29-1 and TRBJ2-5; 8 bases align to TRBD1. The J segment lost 3 bases and the V segment lost 1 base, leaving 4 bases of the junction unmatched. Per the germline V gene, CDR1 is SQVTM and CDR2 is ANQGSEA. This CDR3 region has 14 residues. The CDR3 region is CSVEVATGEETQYF. The CDR3 DNA sequence: TGCAGCGTTGAAGTCGCGACAGGGGAAGAGACCCAGTACTTC. The whole variable domain, filled in from reference TRBV29-1 and TRBJ2-5, reads SAVISQKPSRDICQRGTSLTIQCQVDSQVTMMFWYRQQPGQSLTLIATANQGSEATYESGFVIDKFPISRPNLTFSTLTVSNMSPEDSSIYLCSVEVATGEETQYFGPGTRLLVL.

The sample holds a few counts of this clone. The chain carries TRBV2 and TRBJ1-4; D is unresolved. V was clipped by 5 bases and J by 6 bases, with 7 bases between them. The CDR3 runs 12 residues. Germline V gives CDR1 SNHLY, CDR2 FYNNEI. The CDR3 DNA is TGTGCCAGCAGTTACAATGATGAAAAACTGTTTTTT. Its protein is CASSYNDEKLFF.

The gene calls are TRBV24-1 and TRBJ2-2; tentatively, D is TRBD2 (6 bases). The CDR3 is 17 residues long. With 5 bases removed from V and 5 bases from J, the gap between germline ends came to 20 bases. Germline V lookup: CDR1 KGHDR, CDR2 SFDVKD. The DNA for the CDR3 is TGTGCCACCAGTGTGGAGGGCGGATTGGGTCGGACCGGGGAGCTGTTTTTT. Its protein product is CATSVEGGLGRTGELFF.

The genes are TRBV5-1 and TRBJ1-3; D is unclear. The length of the CDR3 is 15 residues. CDR1 is SGHRS and CDR2 is YFSETQ in the germline V gene. Trimming left V 4 bases short and J 1 base short, with 12 bases between. CDR3 in amino acids: CASSDVAGSGNTIYF. The CDR3 nucleotides are TGCGCCAGCAGCGATGTCGCGGGGTCTGGAAACACCATATATTTT.

J is TRBJ2-6 and V is TRBV2, with D possibly matching TRBD1 (6 bases). Trimming took 5 bases from V and 0 from J, leaving 8 bases between them. Looked up from germline, CDR1 is SNHLY and CDR2 is FYNNEI. This CDR3 spans 15 amino acids. CDR3 coding DNA: TGTGCCAGCAGTCAACAGGGCTCTGGGGCCAACGTCCTGACTTTC. Its protein product is CASSQQGSGANVLTF. Together with reference TRBV2 and TRBJ2-6, the CDR3 gives the full variable domain: EPEVTQTPSHQVTQMGQEVILRCVPISNHLYFYWYRQILGQKVEFLVSFYNNEISEKSEIFDDQFSVERPDGSNFTLKIRSTKLEDSAMYFCASSQQGSGANVLTFGAGSRLTVL.

The chain couples TRBV28 to TRBJ1-2, with 8 nucleotides matching TRBD1. Germline loops: CDR1 MDHEN, CDR2 SYDVKM. The CDR3 sequence is 15 residues long. V lost 8 bases and J lost 5; bases outside the gene matches: 13. The chain's CDR3 is CASSPPAGGAYGYTF. For the CDR3, the DNA is TGTGCCAGCTCACCTCCGGCAGGGGGCGCTTATGGCTACACCTTC.

CDR3 coding DNA: TGTGCCTGGGGGACAGGGAATCAGCCCCAGCATTTT. Protein product: CAWGTGNQPQHF. The rearrangement uses TRBV30 and TRBJ1-5, with 9 bases aligning to TRBD1. The length of the CDR3 is 12 residues. J gave up 4 bases and V 5 bases, and 0 bases lay outside the gene matches. Germline assignment: CDR1 GTSNPN and CDR2 SVGIG (reference sequence).

V gene TRBV30 combines with J gene TRBJ1-2; D is possibly TRBD1 (5 bases). Germline CDR1 and CDR2: GTSNPN and SVGIG (reference sequence). The CDR3 is made up of 14 amino acids. Between the trimmed V and J ends, which lost 1 base and 3 bases, there was a span of 12 bases. DNA of the CDR3: TGTGCCTGGAGTGGGGGCTCTACGTACTATGGCTACACCTTC. It codes for CAWSGGSTYYGYTF.

The chain joins TRBV5-1 to TRBJ2-1; D is undetermined. The CDR3 has 13 amino acids. The ends were cut back, 2 bases at V and 9 bases at J, with 12 bases in the middle. CDR1 SGHRS and CDR2 YFSETQ come from the germline V gene. CDR3 residues: CASSLEVRSEQFF. In DNA form, the CDR3 reads TGCGCCAGCAGCTTAGAGGTCCGGAGTGAGCAGTTCTTC.

The rearrangement links TRBV7-2 to TRBJ1-1; no clear D. CDR3 length: 15 amino acids. With 1 base removed from V and 4 bases from J, the gap between germline ends came to 13 bases. Looked up from germline, CDR1 is SGHTA and CDR2 is FQGNSA. This CDR3 reads CASSLVGGQSTEAFF. The CDR3 DNA reads TGTGCCAGCAGCTTAGTCGGAGGGCAGAGCACTGAAGCTTTCTTT.

The rearrangement uses TRBV10-3 and TRBJ2-5, with D perhaps TRBD2 (6 bases). Trimming cost V 9 bases and J 2 bases, with 16 bases left between them. This CDR3 has 14 amino acids. Germline values: CDR1 ENHRY, CDR2 SYGVKD. The CDR3 nucleotides are TGTGCCATTAGGGATGTGGGACTTCAAGAGACCCAGTACTTC. As protein: CAIRDVGLQETQYF.